One sample yielded the 2 T cell receptor beta chains listed below, sequenced in a study of blood T cell repertoires in COVID-19. This table comes from immunoSEQ multiplex PCR, and its TCRdb copy is limited to in-frame clones, with some not included. Of some 380,000 clones detected, almost 90% appear once; the ten largest clones hold about 7%. What was sequenced was peripheral blood. These receptors came from a man between 18 and 29 years old with active or convalescent COVID-19.

J is TRBJ2-3 and V is TRBV14; 15 bases match TRBD2. After removal of 4 bases from V and 8 bases from J, the junction contained 4 bases not matched to a gene. CDR3 length equals 15 residues. Germline loops: CDR1 SGHDN, CDR2 FVKESK. The DNA of the CDR3 is TGTGCCAGCAGCCGGACTAGCGGGAGGGCGAGTACGCAGTATTTT. This sequence encodes CASSRTSGRASTQYF.

Points on this clone: An end of the junction differs from the germline gene, which may be a read error. This chain uses TRBV7-2 with TRBJ2-6; D is possibly TRBD1 (5 bases). The CDR3 spans 14 residues. The V gene's germline CDR1 is SGHTA and CDR2 FQGNSA. In DNA, the CDR3 is TGTGCCAGCCTTTGGGTCTCTGGGGCCAACGTGCTGACTTTC. Its protein product is CASLWVSGANVLTF.